Listed below are T cell receptor beta chains from one sample, sequenced in a study of cytomegalovirus exposure and HLA in healthy donors. Here immunoSEQ multiplex PCR was the method, and the copy in TCRdb shows in-frame clones only, minus some. Here the sample spans just under 95,000 clones, around four fifths being singletons. Sequences were obtained from PBMCs. All receptors derive from a man over 45 in good health and CMV-seropositive. The conserved cysteine and the conserved F or W are not part of the CDR3 here. Rows give clone size only sometimes, using once, few, many, or a class for an expanded clone.

cdr3_aa	clone_size	v_call	j_call
ASSFLSGTDTQY	.	TRBV28	TRBJ2-3
ASSLLDRGRDGYT	.	TRBV7-7	TRBJ1-2
AWSAGGSEQY	.	TRBV30	.
ASRLAGGPGEQF	.	TRBV27	TRBJ2-1
ASSPGTGGQPQH	.	TRBV7-2	TRBJ1-5
ASSPQSFSNQPQH	.	TRBV19	TRBJ1-5
ASSSLQGGQLF	few	TRBV7-9	TRBJ2-2
ASSLRSNEKLF	.	TRBV19	TRBJ1-4
ASSLTNTQY	few	TRBV7-9	TRBJ2-3
ASKRPWGDEQF	.	TRBV28	TRBJ2-1
ASSLAQGYGYT	.	TRBV7-8	TRBJ1-2
RLAQYNEQF	.	TRBV20-1	TRBJ2-1
ASSLGGNTEAF	few	TRBV5-1	TRBJ1-1
ARGGQGGTEAF	.	TRBV2	TRBJ1-1
ASSYTGGNQPQH	.	TRBV9	TRBJ1-5
ASRAGGQTGELF	.	TRBV7-3	TRBJ2-2
ASSWGTGDNQPQH	.	TRBV5-5	TRBJ1-5
ASSLEGANTGELF	.	TRBV5-1	TRBJ2-2
ASSLVIANTGELF	few	TRBV5-4	TRBJ2-2
ASSGSGGNTEAF	once	TRBV5-4	TRBJ1-1
ASSQGLAGVGETQY	.	TRBV4-2	TRBJ2-5
ASSQGILNTIY	.	TRBV7-3	TRBJ1-3
ATSVRGYEQY	.	TRBV5-8	TRBJ2-7
ASSIGGGAYEQY	.	TRBV19	TRBJ2-7
ASSPRDRGQF	.	TRBV18	TRBJ2-1
ASSYSISNTEAF	.	TRBV6-6	TRBJ1-1
ASSQGFGNTIY	few	TRBV7-9	TRBJ1-3
ASSEGDRAMETQY	.	TRBV19	TRBJ2-5
ASSLASGTGERLAKNIQY	few	TRBV5-1	TRBJ2-4
SSSLLLTSGRYQETQY	.	TRBV7-9	TRBJ2-5
ASNTGKTGIQETQY	few	TRBV19	TRBJ2-5
AWSPTGRGYEKLF	.	TRBV30	TRBJ1-4
ASSPPVQGAIGTEAF	.	TRBV18	TRBJ1-1
ASSHAPGNSNQPQH	few	TRBV4-3	TRBJ1-5
ASSEWGGYEQY	.	TRBV6-1	TRBJ2-7
ASSLSGQPSYEQY	.	TRBV5-6	TRBJ2-7
ASPVGTVQETQY	.	TRBV6-1	TRBJ2-5
ASTLAGGQADTQY	.	TRBV7-2	TRBJ2-3
ASSTGQGLPEAF	.	TRBV5-6	TRBJ1-1
ASSPMGADTQY	few	TRBV4-2	TRBJ2-3
ASSPQPTGITEAF	.	TRBV28	TRBJ1-1
ASRRGTATDTQY	.	TRBV5-1	TRBJ2-3
ASSASQGYEQY	.	TRBV19	TRBJ2-7
ASSLSPYRDPNTEAF	.	TRBV19	TRBJ1-1
ASSFSDRVGGYT	once	TRBV7-9	TRBJ1-2
ASSLLGQGRETEAF	.	TRBV5-4	TRBJ1-1
ASSPLTGELF	.	TRBV6-1	TRBJ2-2
ASSLASQGIYEQY	.	TRBV5-1	TRBJ2-7
ATSRDLDDYEQY	.	TRBV15	TRBJ2-7